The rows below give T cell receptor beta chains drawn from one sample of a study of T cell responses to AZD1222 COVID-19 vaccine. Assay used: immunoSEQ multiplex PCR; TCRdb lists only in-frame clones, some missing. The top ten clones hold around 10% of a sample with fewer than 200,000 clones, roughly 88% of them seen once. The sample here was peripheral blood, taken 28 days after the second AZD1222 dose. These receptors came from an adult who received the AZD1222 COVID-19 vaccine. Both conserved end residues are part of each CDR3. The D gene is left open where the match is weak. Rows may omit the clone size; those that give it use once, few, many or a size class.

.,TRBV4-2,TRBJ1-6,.,CASSQDWRDSPLHF,TGTGCCAGCAGCCAAGATTGGCGGGATTCACCCCTCCACTTT
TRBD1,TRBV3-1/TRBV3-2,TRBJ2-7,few,CASSQAPQGEFYEQYF,TGTGCCAGCAGCCAAGCCCCGCAGGGGGAATTCTACGAGCAGTACTTC
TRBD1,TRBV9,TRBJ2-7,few,CASSIRDSVYEQYF,TGTGCCAGCAGCATCCGGGACAGTGTATACGAGCAGTACTTC
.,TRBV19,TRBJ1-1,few,CATNPGGSVTEAFF,TGTGCCACCAATCCGGGGGGGAGTGTCACTGAAGCTTTCTTT
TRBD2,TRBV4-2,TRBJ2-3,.,CASSPTSVGTDTQYF,TGTGCCAGCAGCCCTACTAGCGTCGGCACAGATACGCAGTATTTT
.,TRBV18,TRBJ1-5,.,CASSSSDSNQPQHF,TGTGCCAGCTCATCGAGTGATAGCAATCAGCCCCAGCATTTT
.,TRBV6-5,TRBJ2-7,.,CASSPPGVYYEQYF,TGTGCCAGCAGCCCCCCTGGGGTGTACTACGAGCAGTACTTC
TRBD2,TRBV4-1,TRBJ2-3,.,CASSRQWGSGGRRGRDTQYF,TGCGCCAGCAGTCGGCAGTGGGGGAGCGGGGGGCGGAGAGGAAGGGATACGCAGTATTTT
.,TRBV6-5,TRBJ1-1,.,CASRSLQGMVTEAFF,TGTGCCAGCAGGAGTTTACAGGGAATGGTCACTGAAGCTTTCTTT
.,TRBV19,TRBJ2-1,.,CASNRGRLHNEQFF,TGTGCCAGTAACCGGGGGCGCCTCCACAATGAGCAGTTCTTC
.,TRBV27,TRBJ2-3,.,CASSLSPTGSYTQYF,TGTGCCAGCAGTTTATCCCCTACAGGGTCGTATACGCAGTATTTT
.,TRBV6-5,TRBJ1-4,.,CASSSGAPTTNEKLFF,TGTGCCAGCAGTTCGGGGGCCCCTACAACTAATGAAAAACTGTTTTTT
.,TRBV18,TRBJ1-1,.,CASSRELAEAFF,TGTGCCAGCTCACGGGAGCTGGCTGAAGCTTTCTTT
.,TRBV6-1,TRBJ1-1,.,CASSELRGVNTEAFF,TGTGCCAGCAGTGAACTCAGGGGTGTGAACACTGAAGCTTTCTTT
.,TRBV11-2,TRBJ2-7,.,CASSLAAGNYEQYF,TGTGCCAGCAGCTTAGCGGCAGGGAACTACGAGCAGTACTTC
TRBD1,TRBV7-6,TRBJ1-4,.,CASSLGDRGGGEKLFF,TGTGCCAGCAGCTTAGGGGACAGGGGAGGAGGAGAAAAACTGTTTTTT
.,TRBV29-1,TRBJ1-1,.,CSVDGQLNTEAFF,TGCAGCGTTGACGGACAGTTGAACACTGAAGCTTTCTTT
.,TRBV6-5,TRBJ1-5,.,CASRPREDQPQHF,TGTGCCAGCAGACCCAGGGAGGACCAGCCCCAGCATTTT
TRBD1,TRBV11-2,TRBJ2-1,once,CASSLFQGTGNTNEQFF,TGTGCCAGCAGCTTATTTCAGGGGACAGGGAACACCAATGAGCAGTTCTTC
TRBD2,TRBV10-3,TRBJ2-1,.,CASYPRGGTYNEQFF,TGTGCCTCCTATCCGCGGGGGGGCACCTACAATGAGCAGTTCTTC
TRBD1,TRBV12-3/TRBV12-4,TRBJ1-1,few,CASRQGENTEAFF,TGTGCCAGCAGGCAGGGGGAGAACACTGAAGCTTTCTTT
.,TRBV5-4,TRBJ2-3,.,CASSRNPRGTDTQYF,TGTGCCAGCAGCCGGAACCCCCGAGGCACAGATACGCAGTATTTT
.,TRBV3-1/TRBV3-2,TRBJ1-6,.,CASSDTGSNSPLHF,TGTGCCAGCAGCGATACAGGTAGTAATTCACCCCTCCACTTT
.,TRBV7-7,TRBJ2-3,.,CASSFEGLPTDTQYF,TGTGCTAGCAGCTTTGAGGGACTGCCCACAGATACGCAGTATTTT
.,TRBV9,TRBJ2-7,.,CASSVGGDTSYEQYF,TGTGCCAGCAGCGTAGGGGGTGACACCTCCTACGAGCAGTACTTC
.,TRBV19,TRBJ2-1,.,CASSQGGDYNEQFF,TGTGCCAGTAGTCAAGGGGGGGACTACAATGAGCAGTTCTTC
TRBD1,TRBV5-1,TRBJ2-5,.,CASSLDGTGQETQYF,TGCGCCAGCAGCTTGGATGGGACAGGCCAAGAGACCCAGTACTTC
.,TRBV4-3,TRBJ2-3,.,CASSQEMGLGTDTQYF,TGCGCCAGCAGCCAAGAAATGGGCTTGGGCACAGATACGCAGTATTTT
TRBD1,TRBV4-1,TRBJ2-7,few,CASSQGQGVSYEQYF,TGCGCCAGCAGCCAAGGACAGGGGGTATCCTACGAGCAGTACTTC
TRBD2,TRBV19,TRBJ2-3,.,CASSIGEAGGLDTQYF,TGTGCCAGTAGTATAGGCGAAGCGGGGGGGTTAGATACGCAGTATTTT
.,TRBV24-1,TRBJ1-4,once,CATSDAENRTNEKLFF,TGTGCCACCAGTGATGCCGAGAATCGGACTAATGAAAAACTGTTTTTT
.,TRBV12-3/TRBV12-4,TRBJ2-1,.,CASSRPVAEQFF,TGTGCCAGCAGTAGACCGGTGGCGGAGCAGTTCTTC
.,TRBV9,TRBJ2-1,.,CASSLTEKREQFF,TGTGCCAGCAGCTTGACCGAAAAGCGGGAGCAGTTCTTC
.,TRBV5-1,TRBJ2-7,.,CASSLAGGAGYEQYF,TGCGCCAGCAGCTTGGCCGGTGGGGCCGGCTACGAGCAGTACTTC
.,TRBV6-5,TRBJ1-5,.,CASGDEVDQPQHF,TGTGCCAGCGGGGATGAGGTGGATCAGCCCCAGCATTTT
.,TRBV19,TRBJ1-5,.,CASSIDRRVASRPQHF,TGTGCCAGTAGTATAGATCGACGTGTTGCCTCGAGGCCCCAGCATTTT
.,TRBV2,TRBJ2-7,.,CASSEPVGGADSYEQYF,TGTGCCAGCAGTGAACCGGTGGGGGGCGCAGATAGCTACGAGCAGTACTTC
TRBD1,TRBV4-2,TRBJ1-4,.,CASSQDGGGTNEKLFF,TGTGCCAGCAGCCAAGATGGAGGGGGCACTAATGAAAAACTGTTTTTT
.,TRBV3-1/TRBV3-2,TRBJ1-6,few,CASSQEVPGLNSPLHF,TGTGCCAGCAGCCAAGAAGTTCCGGGACTGAATTCACCCCTCCACTTT
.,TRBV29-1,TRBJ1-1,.,CSVEWGNTEAFF,TGCAGCGTTGAATGGGGGAACACTGAAGCTTTCTTT
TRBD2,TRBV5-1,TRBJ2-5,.,CASSPGSGGEQETQYF,TGCGCCAGCAGCCCGGGTAGCGGGGGGGAACAAGAGACCCAGTACTTC
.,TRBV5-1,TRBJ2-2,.,CASSFDGGNTGELFF,TGCGCCAGCAGCTTCGACGGGGGAAATACCGGGGAGCTGTTTTTT